The rows below give T cell receptor beta chains drawn from one sample of a study of shared clonotypes between healthy human individuals. Some clones are missing from TCRdb's copy, which holds only in-frame ones; the method was immunoSEQ multiplex PCR. The table shows 450,000 to 500,000 clones, with 81% occurring only once. Sequencing was carried out using PBMCs. The receptors come from a woman in her thirties or forties in good health. Some clones in this sample may be carry-over from other donors' samples. Each CDR3 is given with its conserved first and last residue. A D gene is named only where the DNA matches it firmly. The listing skips clone size in some rows; elsewhere it reads once, few, many or a size class.

v_gene	d_gene	j_gene	abundance	CDR3nt	CDR3aa
TRBV6-1	NA	TRBJ1-2	NA	TGTGCCAGCAGTGAAGCGCTGCCCACACGTGGCTACACCTTC	CASSEALPTRGYTF
TRBV5-1	NA	TRBJ2-1	NA	TGCGCCAGCAGCTTCGCAGCCCTCCCGGGGTCTGAGCAGTTCTTC	CASSFAALPGSEQFF
TRBV15	TRBD1	TRBJ2-4	once	TGTGCCACCAGCAGAGGCGCAGGGGGCGGGAACATTCAGTACTTC	CATSRGAGGGNIQYF
TRBV16	NA	TRBJ1-1	NA	TGTGCCAGCAGCACCCAGACAGTTAACACTGAAGCTTTCTTT	CASSTQTVNTEAFF
TRBV19	TRBD2	TRBJ2-7	once	TGTGCCAGTAGTACCCCGGGACTAGCGGGCGGCGAGCAGTACTTC	CASSTPGLAGGEQYF
TRBV5-1	TRBD1	TRBJ1-1	NA	TGCGCCAGCAGCGTCGGTCCCGGGACAGGGTGGAACACTGAAGCTTTCTTT	CASSVGPGTGWNTEAFF
TRBV5-6	NA	TRBJ1-1	NA	TGTGCCAGCAGCTTGTGGAGACAGTGGTACACTGAAGCTTTCTTT	CASSLWRQWYTEAFF
TRBV5-1	NA	TRBJ2-1	NA	TGCGCCAGCAGCTTCGACAGCGAGGGTGAGCAGTTCTTC	CASSFDSEGEQFF
TRBV15	NA	TRBJ2-5	NA	TGTGCCACCAGCATTAGATCGGGGGTTCAGGAGACCCAGTACTTC	CATSIRSGVQETQYF
TRBV28	NA	TRBJ2-7	once	TGTGCCAGCAGTTTAGGAGACGGGCAGTACTTC	CASSLGDGQYF
TRBV28	NA	TRBJ1-1	NA	TGTGCCAGCAGATCCGACAGGAACACTGAAGCTTTCTTT	CASRSDRNTEAFF
TRBV18	TRBD2	TRBJ2-7	NA	TGTGCCAGCTCACAAATAGCGGGAGGATTTTTTGACGAGCAGTACTTC	CASSQIAGGFFDEQYF
TRBV5-4	TRBD2	TRBJ2-5	NA	TGTGCCAGCAGCTCAAAGACTAGCGGGATCCAAGAGACCCAGTACTTC	CASSSKTSGIQETQYF
TRBV7-8	TRBD1	TRBJ1-3	NA	TGTGCCAGCACTTCGTGGCGGGACAGGGCTGGAAACACCATATATTTT	CASTSWRDRAGNTIYF
TRBV4-1	NA	TRBJ1-5	NA	TGCGCCAGCAGCCAAGTTTGGGGAAAAGATAGCAATCAGCCCCAGCATTTT	CASSQVWGKDSNQPQHF
TRBV5-8	NA	TRBJ1-5	NA	TGTGCCAGCAGCTTGGGTGCCTCGGTGGATCAGCCCCAGCATTTT	CASSLGASVDQPQHF
TRBV7-9	TRBD1	TRBJ1-1	NA	TGTGCCAGCAGCATACAGGGGGCGGTTACTGAAGCTTTCTTT	CASSIQGAVTEAFF
TRBV28	NA	TRBJ2-5	NA	TGTGCCAGTAGGCTGTCCCCATCTCAAGAGACCCAGTACTTC	CASRLSPSQETQYF
TRBV10-1	NA	TRBJ1-5	NA	TGCGCCAGCAGTGAGCCGGGTACACGACTCGGCCGCGGGAATAGCAATCAGCCCCAGCATTTT	CASSEPGTRLGRGNSNQPQHF
TRBV4-1	TRBD2	TRBJ2-5	NA	TGCGCCAGCAGCCAGACTAGCGCGATACAAGAGACCCAGTACTTC	CASSQTSAIQETQYF
TRBV18	NA	TRBJ2-7	NA	TGTGCCAGCTCACCACCCGGGGGTTACGAGCAGTACTTC	CASSPPGGYEQYF
TRBV27	TRBD2	TRBJ2-2	NA	TGTGCCAGCAGTGGACTAGCGGAGAACACCGGGGAGCTGTTTTTT	CASSGLAENTGELFF
TRBV9	TRBD1	TRBJ1-3	many	TGTGCCAGCAGCGAGGAGGGGGCGCGCGGAAACACCATATATTTT	CASSEEGARGNTIYF
TRBV30	TRBD2	TRBJ2-7	NA	TGTGCCTGGATGGCTAGCGGGAAGTACGAGCAGTACTTC	CAWMASGKYEQYF
TRBV30	TRBD1	TRBJ1-5	NA	TGTGCCTGGAGTAAAGGGGGCGGTCAGCCCCAGCATTTT	CAWSKGGGQPQHF
TRBV18	NA	TRBJ2-2	NA	TGTGCCAGCTCACCGTCAGGTTTCACCGGGGAGCTGTTTTTT	CASSPSGFTGELFF
TRBV2	NA	TRBJ1-1	NA	TGTGCCAGCAGTCCCCGGGGGGACACTGAAGCTTTCTTT	CASSPRGDTEAFF
TRBV6-1	TRBD1	TRBJ1-1	NA	TGTGCCAGCAGTGAAGCAGGGGGCGGCACTGAAGCTTTCTTT	CASSEAGGGTEAFF
TRBV2	NA	TRBJ2-7	many	TGTGCCAGCATGCTGGAGCCTCGGGTCTACGAGCAGTACTTC	CASMLEPRVYEQYF
TRBV28	NA	TRBJ1-5	NA	TGTGCCAGCAGCTTTAGAAGCAATCAGCCCCAGCATTTT	CASSFRSNQPQHF
TRBV18	NA	TRBJ1-4	NA	TGTGCCAGCTCACCAGGGAGTGAAAAACTGTTTTTT	CASSPGSEKLFF
TRBV5-6	TRBD2	TRBJ2-1	NA	TGTGCCAGCAGCCGACCGGGACTAGCAGCAACCTACAATGAGCAGTTCTTC	CASSRPGLAATYNEQFF
TRBV30	NA	TRBJ2-5	few	TGTGCCTGGAGTCCCGGTGGGAGGAACCAAGAGACCCAGTACTTC	CAWSPGGRNQETQYF
TRBV6-5	NA	TRBJ2-1	NA	TGTGCCAGCAGCCGCGGACTAACACATGAGCAGTTCTTC	CASSRGLTHEQFF
TRBV5-5	NA	TRBJ2-7	NA	TGTGCCAGCAACCTTGAGGTCGTCCTTCGCTCCTACGAGCAGTACTTC	CASNLEVVLRSYEQYF
TRBV11-2	NA	TRBJ2-5	NA	TGTGCCAGCAGCTTAGTGGGGGGAGAAGAGACCCAGTACTTC	CASSLVGGEETQYF